The entry below gives a single T cell receptor beta chain sequence along with its context. Its target is not known. The sample comes from a study of cytomegalovirus exposure and HLA in healthy donors. PCR employed 60 Vbeta and 13 Jbeta primers. Data came from immunoSEQ multiplex PCR; TCRdb stores just in-frame clones and leaves some out. The table includes 110,000 or so clones, 70% to 80% detected once. Trimming removed 1 base from V and 7 bases from J, with 8 bases in between. This CDR3 has 13 amino acids. Germline CDR1 is LNHDA and CDR2 is SQIVND (reference sequence). Study-wide results and caveats: V segments that were indistinguishable, TRBV6-2 and TRBV6-3 among them, were omitted from analysis. The authors later found TCR association rates varying by HLA locus, with DRB1 most and HLA-C fewest.

Input material: PBMCs. The TCR comes from a man aged 50 or older in good health and CMV-seropositive. The V call is TRBV19, the J call TRBJ1-5; D remains ambiguous. CDR3 sequence (DNA): TGTGCCAGTAGTATAGGACGGGAACAGCCCCAGCATTTT. Translating gives CASSIGREQPQHF.